These T cell receptor beta chains were read from a single sample in a study of PD-L1 blockade in urothelial cancer. Method: immunoSEQ multiplex PCR; TCRdb's copy keeps in-frame clones and lacks some. The table has roughly 91,000 clones, about 83% seen once; the top ten hold approximately 15%. The sample in question was PBMCs, obtained around atezolizumab (anti-PD-L1) treatment. The receptors originated from a man aged 60 to 75 with urothelial cancer. Each CDR3 is given with its conserved first and last residue. D genes are given only for firm matches. A row's size may be missing; if present it is once, few, many or a size class.

>NA|TRBV19|NA|TRBJ2-5
CASSIGGRETQYF
TGTGCCAGTAGTATCGGGGGACGGGAGACCCAGTACTTC
>NA|TRBV20-1|NA|TRBJ1-1
CSAGQTEAFF
TGCAGTGCTGGACAGACAGAAGCTTTCTTT
>NA|TRBV6-1|NA|TRBJ1-5
CASRGATGSQHF
TGTGCCAGCAGAGGGGCCACTGGGTCCCAGCATTTT
>NA|TRBV28|NA|TRBJ2-4
CASSLTKGIAKNIQYF
TGTGCCAGCAGTCTGACAAAAGGAATAGCCAAAAACATTCAGTACTTC
>few|TRBV18|NA|TRBJ1-4
CASSPSGEKLFF
TGTGCCAGCTCACCAAGCGGCGAAAAACTGTTTTTT
>NA|TRBV5-5|NA|TRBJ2-7
CASSLSRSYEQYF
TGTGCCAGCAGCTTGTCCCGTTCCTACGAGCAGTACTTC
>NA|TRBV28|NA|TRBJ1-2
CASSTGIYGYTF
TGTGCCAGCAGTACAGGTATTTACGGCTACACCTTC
>NA|TRBV18|NA|TRBJ2-1
CASSPQYSRNEQFF
TGTGCCAGCTCACCCCAATACTCACGCAATGAGCAGTTCTTC
>NA|TRBV15|TRBD2|TRBJ2-1
CATSRVLAGVGEQFF
TGTGCCACCAGCAGAGTGCTAGCGGGAGTGGGTGAGCAGTTCTTC
>once|TRBV2|NA|TRBJ1-5
CASSGNREPLGHF
TGTGCCAGCAGCGGAAACCGGGAGCCCCTAGGGCATTTT
>NA|TRBV6-5|TRBD2|TRBJ2-3
CASSYSRRERTDTQYF
TGTGCCAGCAGTTACTCGAGGCGGGAGCGCACAGATACGCAGTATTTT
>NA|TRBV4-1|NA|TRBJ2-1
CASNKGILVSVGPSNEQFF
TGCGCCAGCAACAAAGGGATTTTAGTGAGCGTGGGGCCCAGCAATGAGCAGTTCTTC
>NA|TRBV6-5|TRBD1|TRBJ2-1
CASSRDRAYNEQFF
TGTGCCAGCAGCCGGGACAGGGCCTACAATGAGCAGTTCTTC
>NA|TRBV5-1|TRBD1|TRBJ2-5
CASSVGRGGRETQYF
TGCGCCAGCAGTGTGGGGCGAGGGGGCAGGGAGACCCAGTACTTC
>NA|TRBV5-1|NA|TRBJ1-4
CASSLTQLRDSYNEKLFF
TGCGCCAGCAGCTTGACCCAGCTCCGGGACTCCTATAATGAAAAACTGTTTTTT
>NA|TRBV30|TRBD2|TRBJ2-3
CAWSVIAGGGTQYF
TGTGCCTGGAGTGTGATAGCGGGCGGGGGTACGCAGTATTTT
>NA|TRBV19|TRBD1|TRBJ2-2
CASRGTGVTGELFF
TGTGCCAGTAGGGGGACAGGGGTCACCGGGGAGCTGTTTTTT
>NA|TRBV7-6|NA|TRBJ1-1
CASSYGRNTEAFF
TGTGCCAGCAGCTATGGGAGGAACACTGAAGCTTTCTTT
>NA|TRBV5-5|NA|TRBJ1-2
CASSLRGYYGYTF
TGTGCCAGCAGCTTGCGGGGATACTATGGCTACACCTTC
>NA|TRBV6-5|TRBD1|TRBJ1-1
CASRETGPSEAFF
TGTGCCAGCAGAGAGACAGGGCCGTCTGAAGCTTTCTTT
>NA|TRBV11-1|TRBD2|TRBJ2-1
CASSAGTSGIEQFF
TGTGCCAGCAGCGCCGGGACTAGCGGTATCGAGCAGTTCTTC
>NA|TRBV5-4|NA|TRBJ2-7
CASSLRLGQGSEQYF
TGTGCCAGCAGCTTGCGACTGGGTCAGGGGAGCGAGCAGTACTTC
>NA|TRBV5-6|TRBD1|TRBJ2-5
CASSSTGTEETQYF
TGTGCCAGCAGCTCTACCGGGACAGAAGAGACCCAGTACTTC
>NA|TRBV5-1|NA|TRBJ2-3
CASKNLTGTSTDTQYF
TGCGCCAGCAAAAACCTGACAGGGACTAGCACAGATACGCAGTATTTT
>NA|TRBV5-1|NA|TRBJ2-7
CASSLQGATLYEQYF
TGCGCCAGCAGCTTACAAGGGGCTACCCTCTACGAGCAGTACTTC
>NA|TRBV11-2|NA|TRBJ1-4
CASSLAQNKEKLFF
TGTGCCAGCAGCTTAGCCCAGAACAAAGAAAAACTGTTTTTT
>NA|TRBV10-2|TRBD1|TRBJ2-7
CASGTGGMGYEQYF
TGCGCCAGTGGGACAGGGGGTATGGGTTACGAGCAGTACTTC
>NA|TRBV9|TRBD1|TRBJ2-7
CASSPRYDRDEQYF
TGTGCCAGCAGCCCCAGATACGACAGGGACGAGCAGTACTTC
>few|TRBV30|NA|TRBJ1-1
CAWSRGTEAFF
TGTGCCTGGAGTAGGGGGACTGAAGCTTTCTTT
>NA|TRBV7-9|NA|TRBJ2-2
CASSLGQTATGELFF
TGTGCCAGCAGCTTAGGTCAGACAGCCACCGGGGAGCTGTTTTTT
>NA|TRBV11-2|NA|TRBJ2-7
CASRRLTGGSSYEQYF
TGTGCCAGCAGACGATTGACAGGCGGTAGTTCCTACGAGCAGTACTTC
>once|TRBV6-5|TRBD1|TRBJ2-3
CASSGDRGTQYF
TGTGCCAGTAGCGGGGACAGGGGTACGCAGTATTTT
>NA|TRBV7-2|TRBD2|TRBJ2-5
CASSPSLAGAETQYF
TGTGCCAGCAGCCCTAGCCTGGCGGGAGCGGAGACCCAGTACTTC
>NA|TRBV7-3|NA|TRBJ2-2
CASSPLLGAGELFF
TGTGCCAGCAGCCCCCTTCTGGGAGCCGGGGAGCTGTTTTTT
>once|TRBV7-2|TRBD1|TRBJ2-2
CASRQRQGGTGELFF
TGTGCCAGCAGGCAGCGACAGGGGGGAACCGGGGAGCTGTTTTTT
>NA|TRBV19|NA|TRBJ1-5
CASSTWSRNQPQHF
TGTGCCAGTAGTACCTGGTCGAGGAATCAGCCCCAGCATTTT
>NA|TRBV30|TRBD2|TRBJ2-5
CAWTLTTSGRETQYF
TGTGCCTGGACCCTTACGACTAGCGGGAGAGAGACCCAGTACTTC
>NA|TRBV28|TRBD2|TRBJ2-3
CASSWEAGLVLFSGTDTQYF
TGTGCCAGCAGTTGGGAAGCTGGACTAGTCTTGTTTAGCGGCACAGATACGCAGTATTTT
>NA|TRBV18|TRBD2|TRBJ2-1
CASSPPGLAGGSEQFF
TGTGCCAGCTCACCACCCGGACTAGCGGGGGGGAGTGAGCAGTTCTTC
>NA|TRBV7-8|NA|TRBJ2-7
CASSQISYEQYF
TGTGCCAGCAGCCAGATCTCCTACGAGCAGTACTTC
>NA|TRBV18|TRBD1|TRBJ1-1
CASSPNLQGALAGSTEAFF
TGTGCCAGCTCACCTAATTTACAGGGGGCGCTTGCCGGGAGCACTGAAGCTTTCTTT
>NA|TRBV27|NA|TRBJ2-7
CASSKSGQVYEQYF
TGTGCCAGCAGTAAGTCAGGGCAGGTCTACGAGCAGTACTTC
>NA|TRBV6-5|NA|TRBJ1-2
CASSRDMGNYGYTF
TGTGCCAGCAGTCGGGACATGGGGAACTATGGCTACACCTTC
>NA|TRBV4-3|TRBD2|TRBJ2-2
CASSQVFPGLASNTGELFF
TGCGCCAGCAGCCAAGTCTTCCCGGGACTAGCGTCAAACACCGGGGAGCTGTTTTTT
>NA|TRBV9|TRBD2|TRBJ2-3
CASSVAGSGRTDTQYF
TGTGCCAGCAGCGTAGCTGGTAGCGGGAGAACAGATACGCAGTATTTT